These 30 T cell receptor beta chains were sequenced from one sample in a study of vaccination effects on CD4 cells after COVID-19. These receptors have no identified antigens. Measured with immunoSEQ multiplex PCR; TCRdb has only the in-frame clones, and not every one. The table shows 65,000 to 95,000 clones, with around four fifths occurring only once. Before sequencing took place, the ViraFEST assay used viral peptide pools to expand antigen-specific CD4+ T cells. After around nine days in culture, the CD4+ T cells were isolated. Two-dose vaccination with either BNT162b2 or mRNA-1273 was given to the participants. Sample: CD4+ T cells from PBMCs cultured with HCoV-OC43 spike peptides, taken after COVID-19 vaccination. Subset of the sample: HCoV-OC43 spike overlapping peptide pool stimulation. The receptors were gathered from a human donor who received a COVID-19 vaccine.

V and J are TRBV29-1 and TRBJ2-3; D unclear. V lost 2 bases and J lost 1, with 7 bases in between. The germline gives CDR1 SQVTM, CDR2 ANQGSEA. This CDR3 is built from 13 residues. CDR3 protein: CSVEPTGTDTQYF. The CDR3 DNA sequence: TGCAGCGTTGAACCCACAGGCACAGATACGCAGTATTTT.

The rearrangement links TRBV7-2 to TRBJ1-1; weak D call: TRBD1 (5 bases). V was trimmed by 5 bases and J by 4 bases, leaving 11 bases between them. The CDR3 is 13 residues long. In germline, CDR1 is SGHTA, CDR2 FQGNSA. CDR3 nucleotide sequence: TGTGCCAGCAGCCTGGGACCGCTCACTGAAGCTTTCTTT. Amino acid sequence: CASSLGPLTEAFF.

The chain links TRBV30 to TRBJ2-5; 9 bases line up with TRBD2. Germline V gene sequence: CDR1 GTSNPN, CDR2 SVGIG (reference sequence). V lost 4 bases and J lost 4; bases outside the gene matches: 13. This CDR3 is 16 amino acids long. The CDR3: CAWTRLLAGGAETQYF. In DNA form, the CDR3 reads TGTGCCTGGACTCGGTTACTGGCGGGGGGGGCAGAGACCCAGTACTTC.

CDR3 residues: CASSRGGDTSDTQYF. The CDR3 DNA is TGCGCCAGCAGCCGCGGGGGGGATACTAGCGATACGCAGTATTTT. This chain uses TRBV5-1 with TRBJ2-3; 9 nucleotides match TRBD2. CDR3 length equals 15 residues. Germline CDR1 is SGHRS and CDR2 is YFSETQ. V lost 4 bases, J lost 6 bases, and 9 bases stayed unmatched.

This clone was counted only a few times. The V call is TRBV10-3, the J call TRBJ1-1; the match to TRBD1 covers 8 bases. CDR1 and CDR2 (germline): ENHRY, SYGVKD. V shed 3 bases, J shed 0 bases, and the junction held 9 bases outside the gene matches. The CDR3 consists of 17 residues. The CDR3 bases are TGTGCCATCAGTGACCCAGGACAGGGAATCATGAACACTGAAGCTTTCTTT. As protein: CAISDPGQGIMNTEAFF.

The chain links TRBV6-6 to TRBJ2-3; D unresolved. CDR1 is MNHNY and CDR2 is SVGAGI in the germline V gene (reference sequence). Trimming took off 2 bases at V and 5 bases at J, with 5 bases between the two ends. This CDR3 is built from 12 residues. This CDR3 is CASSYRIDTQYF. CDR3 nucleotides: TGTGCCAGCAGTTACCGGATAGATACGCAGTATTTT.

A single count supports this clone. The chain carries TRBV18 and TRBJ1-4, with D possibly being TRBD1 (6 bases). CDR3 length: 15 residues. The V gene lost 5 bases and the J gene lost 1 base, with 11 bases spanning the gap. Germline V CDR1 and CDR2: KGHSH, LQKENI. This CDR3 is CASSGSGQTNEKLFF. As DNA, the CDR3 is TGTGCCAGCTCAGGGTCGGGACAAACTAATGAAAAACTGTTTTTT.

The CDR3 bases are TGTGCCAGCAGCTTCGGGGTGGACACTGAAGCTTTCTTT. Its protein product is CASSFGVDTEAFF. The genes are TRBV7-6 and TRBJ1-1; no definite D call. The V gene's germline CDR1 is SGHVS and CDR2 FNYEAQ. The CDR3 spans 13 residues. V was cut by 3 bases and J by 3 bases, with 8 bases left in between. The variable domain in full, completed from reference TRBV7-6 and TRBJ1-1, reads GAGVSQSPRYKVTKRGQDVALRCDPISGHVSLYWYRQALGQGPEFLTYFNYEAQQDKSGLPNDRFSAERPEGSISTLTIQRTEQRDSAMYRCASSFGVDTEAFFGQGTRLTVV.

The chain recombines TRBV7-8 with TRBJ2-2; 11 nucleotides line up with TRBD2. This CDR3 is 14 amino acids long. Germline CDR1 reads SGHVS; CDR2 reads FQNEAQ. The J segment lost 6 bases and the V segment lost 3 bases, leaving 0 bases of the junction unmatched. CDR3 coding DNA: TGTGCCAGCAGCTTTAGCGGGGGGGCCGGGGAGCTGTTTTTT. Translated, it gives CASSFSGGAGELFF.

This CDR3 is CASSQDSYGYTF. DNA of the CDR3: TGCGCCAGCAGCCAAGACAGCTATGGCTACACCTTC. The chain recombines TRBV4-3 with TRBJ1-2; no definite D call. Germline values: CDR1 LGHNA, CDR2 YSLEER. Trimming cost V 0 bases and J 4 bases, with 3 bases left between them. The length of the CDR3 is 12 residues.

V is TRBV3-1 (or the pseudogene TRBV3-2) and J is TRBJ2-1; D unresolved. CDR3 length: 13 residues. Trimming took off 2 bases at V and 9 bases at J, with 11 bases between the two ends. The germline gives CDR1 LGHDT, CDR2 YNNKEL (reference sequence). In DNA form, the CDR3 reads TGTGCCAGCAGCCAATATGAGGCGAGTGAGCAGTTCTTC. This encodes CASSQYEASEQFF.

The sample holds a few counts of this clone. The rearrangement joins TRBV7-2 to TRBJ2-7; D gene unclear. CDR3 length: 13 residues. CDR1 and CDR2 from the germline V gene are SGHTA and FQGNSA. The V and J ends lost 4 bases and 3 bases respectively, with 10 bases between them. CDR3 protein: CASSYSTSYEQYV. As DNA, the CDR3 is TGTGCCAGCAGCTATTCGACAAGCTACGAGCAGTACGTC.

This chain joins TRBV5-1 and TRBJ1-1, with D hard to call. Trimming left V 0 bases short and J 0 bases short, with 9 bases between. CDR1 and CDR2 from the germline V gene are SGHRS and YFSETQ. The CDR3 runs to 15 residues. CDR3 region: CASSLVGGLNTEAFF. As DNA, the CDR3 is TGCGCCAGCAGCTTGGTTGGCGGTTTGAACACTGAAGCTTTCTTT. The variable domain in full, with the rest retrieved from reference TRBV5-1 and TRBJ1-1, is KAGVTQTPRYLIKTRGQQVTLSCSPISGHRSVSWYQQTPGQGLQFLFEYFSETQRNKGNFPGRFSGRQFSNSRSEMNVSTLELGDSALYLCASSLVGGLNTEAFFGQGTRLTVV.

The CDR3 DNA follows: TGTGCCAGCAGCCCGGGGACAGGGAGTAGCGCCGGGGAGCTGTTTTTT. The encoded protein is CASSPGTGSSAGELFF. This chain links TRBV7-3 with TRBJ2-2; 9 nucleotides match TRBD1. Germline assignment: CDR1 SGHTA and CDR2 FQGTGA. CDR3 length: 16 residues. J gave up 6 bases and V 5 bases, and 10 bases lay outside the gene matches.

The V gene is TRBV5-1, the J gene TRBJ1-3; D gene ambiguous. V lost 0 bases to trimming and J lost 0 bases, with 7 bases between them. In germline, CDR1 is SGHRS, CDR2 YFSETQ. The CDR3 extends over 15 amino acids. As DNA, the CDR3 is TGCGCCAGCAGCTTGGACGGAGGCTCTGGAAACACCATATATTTT. It translates to CASSLDGGSGNTIYF.

V and J are TRBV27 and TRBJ2-2; D perhaps matches TRBD2 (6 bases). The CDR3 sequence is 16 residues long. Per the germline V gene, CDR1 is MNHEY and CDR2 is SMNVEV (reference sequence). V gave up 6 bases and J gave up 6 bases, with 20 bases separating them. The DNA for the CDR3 is TGTGCCAGCAGCCTCGGGCGGGGAGCCATGGCCGGGGAGCTGTTTTTT. It codes for CASSLGRGAMAGELFF.

In its sample, this clone was seen once. The chain joins TRBV10-3 to TRBJ2-6; D gene ambiguous. Germline CDR1 is ENHRY and CDR2 is SYGVKD. The CDR3 sequence is 17 residues long. With 4 bases removed from V and 2 bases from J, the gap between germline ends came to 15 bases. For the CDR3, the DNA is TGTGCCATCAGTGTCGTACCTGGGTCCCCTGGGGCCAACGTCCTGACTTTC. Its protein is CAISVVPGSPGANVLTF.

This chain links TRBV18 with TRBJ1-3, with D tentatively TRBD1 (5 bases). Germline lookup yields CDR1 KGHSH and CDR2 LQKENI. This CDR3 spans 14 amino acids. V was cut by 4 bases and J by 0 bases, with 7 bases left in between. CDR3 coding DNA: TGTGCCAGCTCACAGGGGACCTCTGGAAACACCATATATTTT. It is translated as CASSQGTSGNTIYF.

This sequence joins TRBV19 and TRBJ2-3, with D uncertain. The germline gives CDR1 LNHDA, CDR2 SQIVND (reference sequence). The CDR3 has 15 amino acids. V was clipped by 5 bases and J by 7 bases, with 19 bases between them. CDR3 nucleotides: TGTGCCAGTAGTCTCAGTTATTTTGGGTGGTATACGCAGTATTTT. Translation gives CASSLSYFGWYTQYF.

The CDR3 reads CASKRGPNTGELFF. Here the CDR3 DNA reads TGTGCCAGCAAGCGGGGGCCGAACACCGGGGAGCTGTTTTTT. The V and J genes are TRBV19 and TRBJ2-2, with TRBD2 identical over 8 bases. This CDR3 contains 14 residues. CDR1 is LNHDA, CDR2 SQIVND, per germline (reference sequence). Unmatched junction bases numbered 3, after V lost 9 bases and J lost 0 bases.

About this clone itself: Additional DNA sequences in this sample encode the identical CDR3. This rearrangement joins TRBV3-1 (or the pseudogene TRBV3-2) to TRBJ1-2, with D hard to call. With 3 bases removed from V and 4 bases from J, the gap between germline ends came to 9 bases. The CDR3 is made up of 13 amino acids. Germline loops: CDR1 LGHDT, CDR2 YNNKEL (reference sequence). The CDR3 is CASSQGSVYGYTF. DNA for the CDR3: TGTGCCAGCAGCCAGGGATCAGTCTATGGCTACACCTTC.

The J gene is TRBJ1-1, the V gene TRBV19; D perhaps matches TRBD1 (5 bases). V lost 6 bases and J 3 bases, leaving 23 bases between the germline ends. The CDR3 consists of 17 residues. Germline V lookup: CDR1 LNHDA, CDR2 SQIVND (reference sequence). CDR3: CASRRTRPPGTDTEAFF. Written as DNA, the CDR3 is TGTGCCAGTAGGCGCACTCGGCCTCCCGGGACGGACACTGAAGCTTTCTTT.

The V and J genes are TRBV28 and TRBJ1-6; the D gene is possibly TRBD1 (5 bases). V was cut by 2 bases and J by 5 bases, with 10 bases left in between. The CDR3 contains 15 residues. CDR1 MDHEN and CDR2 SYDVKM come from the germline V gene. CDR3 in DNA: TGTGCCAGCAGTTTAAGAGGCAGGGATAATTCACCCCTCCACTTT. It is translated as CASSLRGRDNSPLHF.

This chain uses TRBV19 with TRBJ1-3; unclear D gene. Trimming took off 3 bases at V and 0 bases at J, with 3 bases between the two ends. This CDR3 has 13 amino acids. Per the germline V gene, CDR1 is LNHDA and CDR2 is SQIVND (reference sequence). CDR3 sequence (DNA): TGTGCCAGTAGTATCGACTCTGGAAACACCATATATTTT. This encodes CASSIDSGNTIYF.

The rearrangement joins TRBV24-1 to TRBJ2-3; tentatively, D is TRBD1 (6 bases). The germline CDR1 and CDR2 sequences are KGHDR and SFDVKD. The CDR3 runs 12 residues. V gave up 3 bases and J gave up 11 bases, with 11 bases separating them. The CDR3 here is CATSDGGQWQYF. In DNA, the CDR3 is TGTGCCACCAGTGATGGGGGACAATGGCAGTATTTT.

The rearrangement uses TRBV24-1 and TRBJ2-3, with 13 bases lining up with TRBD2. Germline loops: CDR1 KGHDR, CDR2 SFDVKD. The CDR3 has 17 amino acids. V lost 4 bases, J lost 6 bases, and 9 bases stayed unmatched. CDR3 sequence: CATSDAGTSGVGDTQYF. The CDR3 DNA is TGTGCCACCAGTGACGCCGGGACTAGCGGGGTGGGCGATACGCAGTATTTT.

This clone has only a few counts. CDR3 sequence reads: CASTGVSSYEQYV. The CDR3 nucleotides are TGTGCCAGCACGGGGGTGAGCTCCTACGAGCAGTACGTC. The genes are TRBV6-5 and TRBJ2-7, with D tentatively TRBD2 (6 bases). Germline values: CDR1 MNHEY, CDR2 SVGAGI. V dropped 7 bases and J dropped 0 bases, with 10 bases sitting between them. The CDR3 has 13 amino acids.

This clone showed up just once. The chain recombines TRBV3-1 (or the pseudogene TRBV3-2) with TRBJ2-5; D gene uncertain. This CDR3 has 15 residues. Germline V lookup: CDR1 LGHDT, CDR2 YNNKEL (reference sequence). V was cut by 0 bases and J by 5 bases, with 13 bases left in between. CDR3 DNA sequence: TGTGCCAGCAGCCAAGAACGAAGGGCGAGGGAGACCCAGTACTTC. It yields the protein CASSQERRARETQYF.

J is TRBJ1-6 and V is TRBV6-5, with TRBD1 as a possible D gene (5 bases). The CDR3 sequence is 15 residues long. Germline V gene lookup returns CDR1 MNHEY and CDR2 SVGAGI. The ends were cut back, 5 bases at V and 6 bases at J, with 14 bases in the middle. CDR3 sequence: CASSRQGALNSPLHF. CDR3 bases: TGTGCCAGCAGTCGGCAGGGAGCTCTTAATTCACCCCTCCACTTT.

By its share, this clone is medium-sized. The chain uses TRBV7-2 and TRBJ1-2, with D possibly TRBD1 on 6 matching bases. Trimming removed 0 bases from V and 5 bases from J, with 13 bases in between. The germline V gene has CDR1 SGHTA and CDR2 FQGNSA. The CDR3 is 15 amino acids. In DNA form, the CDR3 reads TGTGCCAGCAGCTTAGCGCGGGCAGGGGAGTATGGCTACACCTTC. The encoded protein is CASSLARAGEYGYTF.